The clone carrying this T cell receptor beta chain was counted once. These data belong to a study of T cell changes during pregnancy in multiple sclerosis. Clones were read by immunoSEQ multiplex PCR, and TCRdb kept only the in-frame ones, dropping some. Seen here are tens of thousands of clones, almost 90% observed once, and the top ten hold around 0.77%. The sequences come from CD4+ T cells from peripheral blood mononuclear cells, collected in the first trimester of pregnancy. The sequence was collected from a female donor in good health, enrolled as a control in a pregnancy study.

The CDR3 region is CASSVGLATGNEQFF. As DNA, the CDR3 is TGTGCCAGCAGCGTGGGACTAGCGACGGGCAATGAGCAGTTCTTC. The chain couples TRBV9 to TRBJ2-1; 10 bases are a match to TRBD2. Germline V CDR1 and CDR2: SGDLS, YYNGEE. The CDR3 runs to 15 residues. Germline trimming cut 2 bases from V and 6 bases from J; bases unmatched to any gene: 5.